This TCR beta chain emerged from a study of early T cells in non-severe SARS-CoV-2 infection. Study-level results: VDJdb matches were skewed toward anti-spike CD8 T cell responses.

One entry per CDR3 protein, called by TCRdb with MiXCR from the 5' RACE reads. Of roughly 34,000 distinct CDR3 sequences in the sample, around 7% are singletons; the top ten hold approximately 26%. Deletions cut 5 bases from V and 3 bases from J, with 10 bases between. From germline, CDR1 is SEHNR and CDR2 FQNEAQ (reference sequence). The CDR3 runs to 13 residues. The sample holds many counts of this clonotype. Its antigen is unidentified. The sample was whole blood, taken at baseline. The source is an adult who was a healthcare worker with PCR-confirmed SARS-CoV-2 infection or an uninfected control (not recorded which). This chain links TRBV7-9 with TRBJ1-1; D gene uncertain. The CDR3 protein is CASSAIKDTEAFF. CDR3 DNA sequence: TGTGCCAGCAGCGCCATCAAAGACACTGAAGCTTTCTTT.